This entry is about one TCR beta chain. Profiled with immunoSEQ multiplex PCR; TCRdb holds only in-frame clones, not every one. The table records around 70,000 clones, 76% of them present only once. The data derive from a study of radiotherapy plus CTLA-4 blockade in lung cancer. The CDR3 contains 10 residues. V was pared by 5 bases and J by 5 bases, with 6 bases between. Germline lookup yields CDR1 SQVTM and CDR2 ANQGSEA. The sample was peripheral blood, taken from a patient treated with radiotherapy plus ipilimumab. The TCR comes from a human donor with non-small cell lung cancer whose response to radiotherapy plus ipilimumab could not be evaluated. Some clones in this sample may be carry-over from other donors' samples. The chain uses TRBV29-1 and TRBJ1-1; D might be TRBD1 (6 bases). The CDR3 DNA reads TGCAGCGTTAGGGGGACTGAAGCTTTCTTT. This gives the protein CSVRGTEAFF.